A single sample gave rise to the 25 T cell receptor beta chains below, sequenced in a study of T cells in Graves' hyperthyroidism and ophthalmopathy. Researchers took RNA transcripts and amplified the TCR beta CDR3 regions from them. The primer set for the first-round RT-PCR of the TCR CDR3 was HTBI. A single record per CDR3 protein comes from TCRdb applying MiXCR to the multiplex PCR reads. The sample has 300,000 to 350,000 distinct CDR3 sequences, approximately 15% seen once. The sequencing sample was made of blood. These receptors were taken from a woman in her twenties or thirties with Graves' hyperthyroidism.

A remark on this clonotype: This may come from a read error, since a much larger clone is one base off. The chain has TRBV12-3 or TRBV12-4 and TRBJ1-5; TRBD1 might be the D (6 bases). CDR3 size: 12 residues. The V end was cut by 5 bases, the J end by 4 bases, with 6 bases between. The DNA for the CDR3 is TGTGCCAGCAGTGACAGGAATCAGCCCCAGCATTTT. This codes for CASSDRNQPQHF.

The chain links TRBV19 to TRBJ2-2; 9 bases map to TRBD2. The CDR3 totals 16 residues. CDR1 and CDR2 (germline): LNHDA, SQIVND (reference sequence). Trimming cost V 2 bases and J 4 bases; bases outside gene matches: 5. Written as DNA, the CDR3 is TGTGCCAGTAGTATAAAGGCGGGAGGGAGCACCGGGGAGCTGTTTTTT. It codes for CASSIKAGGSTGELFF.

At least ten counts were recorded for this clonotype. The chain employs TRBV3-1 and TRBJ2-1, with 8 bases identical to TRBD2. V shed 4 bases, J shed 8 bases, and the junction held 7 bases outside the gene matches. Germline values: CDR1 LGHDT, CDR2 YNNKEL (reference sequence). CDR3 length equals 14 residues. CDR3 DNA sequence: TGTGCCAGCAGCCCGGGACTAGATCGCGATGAGCAGTTCTTC. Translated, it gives CASSPGLDRDEQFF.

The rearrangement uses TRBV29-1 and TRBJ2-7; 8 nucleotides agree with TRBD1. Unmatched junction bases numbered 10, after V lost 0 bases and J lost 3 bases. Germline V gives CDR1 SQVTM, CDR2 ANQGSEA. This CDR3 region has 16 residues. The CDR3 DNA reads TGCAGCGTTGAAGACCGGCGGGCAGGGGGCTTCTACGAGCAGTACTTC. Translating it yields CSVEDRRAGGFYEQYF.

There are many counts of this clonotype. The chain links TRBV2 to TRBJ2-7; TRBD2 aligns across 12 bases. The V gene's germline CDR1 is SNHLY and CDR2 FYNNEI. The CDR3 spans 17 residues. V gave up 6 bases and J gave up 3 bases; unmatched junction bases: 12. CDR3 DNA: TGTGCCAGCAGCCGGACTAGCGGGGACTTGTTACGCTACGAGCAGTACTTC. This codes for CASSRTSGDLLRYEQYF.

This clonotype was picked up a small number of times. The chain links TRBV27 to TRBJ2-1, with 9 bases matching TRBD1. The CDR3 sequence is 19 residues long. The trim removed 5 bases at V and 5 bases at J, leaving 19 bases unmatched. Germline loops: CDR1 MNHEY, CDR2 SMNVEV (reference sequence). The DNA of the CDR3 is TGTGCCAGCAGTCAACGTTTCGGGGACAGGGCTAAGACAAACAATGAGCAGTTCTTC. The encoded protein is CASSQRFGDRAKTNNEQFF.

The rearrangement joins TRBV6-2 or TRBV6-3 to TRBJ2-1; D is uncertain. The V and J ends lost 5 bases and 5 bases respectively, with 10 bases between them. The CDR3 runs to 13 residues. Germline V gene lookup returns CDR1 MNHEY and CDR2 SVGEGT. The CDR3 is CASSPSLHNEQFF. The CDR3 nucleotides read TGTGCCAGCAGTCCCTCTCTCCACAATGAGCAGTTCTTC.

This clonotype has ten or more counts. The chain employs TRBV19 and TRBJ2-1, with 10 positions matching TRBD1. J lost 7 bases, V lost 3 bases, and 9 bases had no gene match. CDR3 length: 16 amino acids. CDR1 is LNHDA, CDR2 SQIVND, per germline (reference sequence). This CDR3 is CASSIRPGQGINEQFF. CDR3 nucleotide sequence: TGTGCCAGTAGTATCCGACCGGGACAGGGGATAAATGAGCAGTTCTTC.

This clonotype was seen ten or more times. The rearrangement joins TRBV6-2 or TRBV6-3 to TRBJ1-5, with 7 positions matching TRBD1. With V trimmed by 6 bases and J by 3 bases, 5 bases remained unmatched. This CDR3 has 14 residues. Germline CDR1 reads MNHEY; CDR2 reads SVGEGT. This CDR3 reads CASSLTGFNQPQHF. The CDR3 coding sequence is TGTGCCAGCAGCCTGACAGGGTTCAATCAGCCCCAGCATTTT.

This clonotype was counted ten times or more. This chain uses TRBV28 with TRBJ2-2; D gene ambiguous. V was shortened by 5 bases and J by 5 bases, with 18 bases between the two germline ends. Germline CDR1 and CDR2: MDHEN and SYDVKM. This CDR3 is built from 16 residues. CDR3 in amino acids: CASSRRARSETGELFF. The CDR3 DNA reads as TGTGCCAGCAGTCGTCGGGCCCGATCGGAAACCGGGGAGCTGTTTTTT. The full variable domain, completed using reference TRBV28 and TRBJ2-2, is DVKVTQSSRYLVKRTGEKVFLECVQDMDHENMFWYRQDPGLGLRLIYFSYDVKMKEKGDIPEGYSVSREKKERFSLILESASTNQTSMYLCASSRRARSETGELFFGEGSRLTVL.

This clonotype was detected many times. The CDR3 DNA reads TGTGCCAGCAGCCCCGGTGGGGCGGCCTACAATGAGCAGTTCTTC. As protein: CASSPGGAAYNEQFF. The J gene is TRBJ2-1, the V gene TRBV6-2 or TRBV6-3, with D possibly TRBD1 on 5 matching bases. V was trimmed by 6 bases and J by 2 bases, leaving 14 bases between them. This CDR3 comprises 15 residues. The germline CDR1 and CDR2 sequences are MNHEY and SVGEGT.

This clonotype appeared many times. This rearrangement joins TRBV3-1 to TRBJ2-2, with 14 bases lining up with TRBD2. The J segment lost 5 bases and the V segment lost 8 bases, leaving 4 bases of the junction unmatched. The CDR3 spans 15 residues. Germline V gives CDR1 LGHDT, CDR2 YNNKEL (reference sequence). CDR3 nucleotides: TGTGCCAGCCGGCGACTAGCGGGAGGGACCGGGGAGCTGTTTTTT. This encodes CASRRLAGGTGELFF.

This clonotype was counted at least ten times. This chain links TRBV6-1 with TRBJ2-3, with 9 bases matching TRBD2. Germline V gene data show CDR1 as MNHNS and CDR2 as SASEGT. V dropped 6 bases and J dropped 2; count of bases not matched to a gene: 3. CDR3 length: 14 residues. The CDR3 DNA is TGTGCCAGCAGGATAGCGGGGGACACAGATACGCAGTATTTT. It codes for CASRIAGDTDTQYF.

The CDR3 region is CASSLEGVSNEKLFF. The CDR3 DNA reads as TGTGCCAGCAGCTTGGAAGGGGTTTCTAATGAAAAACTGTTTTTT. The rearrangement links TRBV5-5 to TRBJ1-4, with TRBD1 as a possible D gene (5 bases). The CDR3 spans 15 residues. The germline V and J ends were trimmed by 0 bases and 3 bases, with 9 bases remaining between them. Per the germline V gene, CDR1 is SGHKS and CDR2 is YYEKEE (reference sequence).

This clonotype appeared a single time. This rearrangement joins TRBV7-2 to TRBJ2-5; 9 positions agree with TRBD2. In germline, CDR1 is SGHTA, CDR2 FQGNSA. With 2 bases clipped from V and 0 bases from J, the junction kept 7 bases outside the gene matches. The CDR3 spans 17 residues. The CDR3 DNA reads TGTGCCAGCAGCTTATTGTCTAGCGGGACCAACCAAGAGACCCAGTACTTC. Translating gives CASSLLSSGTNQETQYF.

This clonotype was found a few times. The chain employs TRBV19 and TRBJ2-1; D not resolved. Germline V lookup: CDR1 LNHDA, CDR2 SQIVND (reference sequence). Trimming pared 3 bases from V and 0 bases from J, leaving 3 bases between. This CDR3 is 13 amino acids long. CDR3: CASSISSYNEQFF. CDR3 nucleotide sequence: TGTGCCAGTAGTATTAGCTCCTACAATGAGCAGTTCTTC. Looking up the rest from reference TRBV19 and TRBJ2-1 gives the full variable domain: DGGITQSPKYLFRKEGQNVTLSCEQNLNHDAMYWYRQDPGQGLRLIYYSQIVNDFQKGDIAEGYSVSREKKESFPLTVTSAQKNPTAFYLCASSISSYNEQFFGPGTRLTVL.

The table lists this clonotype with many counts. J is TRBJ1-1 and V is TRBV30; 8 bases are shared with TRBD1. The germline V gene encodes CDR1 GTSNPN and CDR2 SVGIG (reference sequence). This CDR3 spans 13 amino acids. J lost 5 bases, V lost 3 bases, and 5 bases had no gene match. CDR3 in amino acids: CAWRYRGSTEAFF. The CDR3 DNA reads TGTGCCTGGAGGTACAGGGGGTCTACTGAAGCTTTCTTT.

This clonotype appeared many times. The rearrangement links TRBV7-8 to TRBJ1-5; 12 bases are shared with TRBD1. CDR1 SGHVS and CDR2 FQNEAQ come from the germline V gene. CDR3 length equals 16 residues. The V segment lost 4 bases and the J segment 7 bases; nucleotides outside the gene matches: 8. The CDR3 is CASSSSGQGARQPQHF. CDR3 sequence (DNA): TGTGCCAGCAGCTCGTCGGGACAGGGGGCGCGACAGCCCCAGCATTTT.

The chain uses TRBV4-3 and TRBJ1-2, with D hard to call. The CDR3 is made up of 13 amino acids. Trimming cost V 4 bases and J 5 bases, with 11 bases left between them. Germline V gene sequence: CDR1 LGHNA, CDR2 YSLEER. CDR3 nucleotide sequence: TGCGCCAGCAGCCCAAATCAACAGTATGGCTACACCTTC. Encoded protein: CASSPNQQYGYTF.

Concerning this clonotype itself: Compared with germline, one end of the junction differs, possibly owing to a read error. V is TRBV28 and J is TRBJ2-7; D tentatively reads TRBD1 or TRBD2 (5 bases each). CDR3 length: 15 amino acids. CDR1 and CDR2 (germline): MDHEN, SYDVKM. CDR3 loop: CAGSSGTASSYEQYF. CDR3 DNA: TGTGCCGGCAGTTCCGGGACGGCGAGCTCCTACGAGCAGTACTTC.

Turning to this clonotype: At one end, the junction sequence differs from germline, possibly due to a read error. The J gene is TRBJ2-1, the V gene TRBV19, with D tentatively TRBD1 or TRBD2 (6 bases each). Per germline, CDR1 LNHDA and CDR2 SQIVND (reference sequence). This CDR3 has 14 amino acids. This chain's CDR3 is CAGSVSGADNEQFF. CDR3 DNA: TGTGCCGGTAGTGTATCGGGGGCCGACAATGAGCAGTTCTTC. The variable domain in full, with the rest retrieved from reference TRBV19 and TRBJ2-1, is DGGITQSPKYLFRKEGQNVTLSCEQNLNHDAMYWYRQDPGQGLRLIYYSQIVNDFQKGDIAEGYSVSREKKESFPLTVTSAQKNPTAFYLCAGSVSGADNEQFFGPGTRLTVL.

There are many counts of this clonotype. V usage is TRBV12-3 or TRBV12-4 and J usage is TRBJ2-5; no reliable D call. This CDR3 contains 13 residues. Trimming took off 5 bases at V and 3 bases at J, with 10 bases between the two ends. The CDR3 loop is CASSRAPEETQYF. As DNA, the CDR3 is TGTGCCAGCAGTCGGGCCCCGGAAGAGACCCAGTACTTC.

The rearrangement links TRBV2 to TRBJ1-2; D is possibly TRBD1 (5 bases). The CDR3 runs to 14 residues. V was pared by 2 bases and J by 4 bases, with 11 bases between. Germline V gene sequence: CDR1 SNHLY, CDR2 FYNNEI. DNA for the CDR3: TGTGCCAGCAGTGAACAGGGCAAAGTCTATGGCTACACCTTC. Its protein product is CASSEQGKVYGYTF.

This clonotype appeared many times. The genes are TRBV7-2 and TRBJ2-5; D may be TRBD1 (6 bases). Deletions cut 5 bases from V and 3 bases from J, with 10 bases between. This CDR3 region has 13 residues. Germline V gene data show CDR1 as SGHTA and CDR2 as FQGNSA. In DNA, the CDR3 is TGTGCCAGCAGCGGGGACATGGAAGAGACCCAGTACTTC. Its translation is CASSGDMEETQYF. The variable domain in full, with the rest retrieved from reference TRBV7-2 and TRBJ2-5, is GAGVSQSPSNKVTEKGKDVELRCDPISGHTALYWYRQSLGQGLEFLIYFQGNSAPDKSGLPSDRFSAERTGGSVSTLTIQRTQQEDSAVYLCASSGDMEETQYFGPGTRLLVL.

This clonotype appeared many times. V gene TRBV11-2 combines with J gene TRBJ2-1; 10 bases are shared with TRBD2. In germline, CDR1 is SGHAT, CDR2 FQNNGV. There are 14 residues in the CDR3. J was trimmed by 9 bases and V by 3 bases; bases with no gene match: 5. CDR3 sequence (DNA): TGTGCCAGCAGCTTGCTAGCGGGAGAAACTGAGCAGTTCTTC. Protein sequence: CASSLLAGETEQFF. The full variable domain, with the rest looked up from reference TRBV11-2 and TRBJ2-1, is EAGVAQSPRYKIIEKRQSVAFWCNPISGHATLYWYQQILGQGPKLLIQFQNNGVVDDSQLPKDRFSAERLKGVDSTLKIQPAKLEDSAVYLCASSLLAGETEQFFGPGTRLTVL.